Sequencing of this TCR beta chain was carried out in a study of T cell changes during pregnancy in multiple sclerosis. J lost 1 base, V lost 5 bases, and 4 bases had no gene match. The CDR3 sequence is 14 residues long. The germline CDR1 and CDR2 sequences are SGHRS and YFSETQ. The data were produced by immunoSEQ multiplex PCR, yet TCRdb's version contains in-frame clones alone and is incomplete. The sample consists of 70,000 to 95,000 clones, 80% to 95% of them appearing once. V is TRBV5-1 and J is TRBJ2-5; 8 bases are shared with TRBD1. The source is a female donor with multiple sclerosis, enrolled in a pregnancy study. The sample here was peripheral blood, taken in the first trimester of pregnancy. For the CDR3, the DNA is TGCGCCAGCAGACTGGACAGGGTCCAAGAGACCCAGTACTTC. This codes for CASRLDRVQETQYF.